This record concerns one T cell receptor beta chain sequence. Repertoires were generated with immunoSEQ multiplex PCR, while TCRdb's copy carries only in-frame clones and drops some. The profile shows more than 90,000 clones, around 96% of them singletons. The CDR3 is 14 amino acids. V shed 8 bases, J shed 1 base, and the junction held 8 bases outside the gene matches. CDR1 is SQVTM, CDR2 ANQGSEA, per germline. These data come from a study of technical replicates of blood from a handful of donors. The chain has TRBV29-1 and TRBJ2-3, with 8 positions matching TRBD2. The TCR was taken from a human donor in good health. Sequenced sample: T cells isolated from PBMCs. The CDR3: CSSRGTRGTDTQYF. The CDR3 region has the DNA TGCAGCTCGAGGGGGACTAGGGGCACAGATACGCAGTATTTT.